The rows below give T cell receptor beta chains drawn from one sample of a study of Graves' ophthalmopathy and Graves' hyperthyroidism. One entry per CDR3 protein results from TCRdb running MiXCR on the multiplex PCR reads. The data contain about 1.1 million distinct CDR3 sequences, about 40% of them singletons. The sequenced sample consisted of peripheral blood or thyroid tissue (not recorded which). The receptors stem from an adult man with Graves' hyperthyroidism. The conserved cysteine and the conserved F or W are not part of the CDR3 here. D genes are given only for firm matches.

J gene,V gene,D gene,CDR3 protein
TRBJ1-6,TRBV5-1,NA,ASSLGLNNSPLH
TRBJ2-7,TRBV7-8,TRBD1,ASSYSGDRGRDYEQY
TRBJ1-1,TRBV19,NA,ASNFGGTNTEAF
TRBJ1-1,TRBV28,TRBD1,ASSQQGLNTEAF
TRBJ2-5,TRBV6-5,NA,ASSYEPDREQETQY
TRBJ1-1,TRBV28,TRBD1,ASSSRQGENTEAF
TRBJ1-4,TRBV29-1,NA,SVEDRRQGGEKLF
TRBJ2-2,TRBV11-2,NA,ASSRTDLNTGELF
TRBJ2-5,TRBV29-1,NA,SVPRGETQY
TRBJ2-6,TRBV12-3/TRBV12-4,TRBD1,ASSLGQGGLGANVLT
NA,TRBV7-2,NA,ASSIGFPDSSYNEQF
TRBJ1-6,TRBV15,NA,ATSSLGRGNSPLH
TRBJ1-5,TRBV6-5,NA,ASSYSNHQPQH
TRBJ2-7,TRBV2,NA,ASSEQKGPYEQY
TRBJ1-1,TRBV30,TRBD1,AWSVRGATEAF
TRBJ1-2,TRBV7-2,TRBD1,ASSSQGGAMSYGYT
TRBJ1-2,TRBV20-1,NA,SARGQDLEVYGYT
TRBJ2-3,TRBV7-6,NA,ASSLDRGVTDTQY
TRBJ2-5,TRBV5-4,NA,ASSPFGGAETQY
TRBJ2-7,TRBV20-1,NA,SARAYYSYEQY
TRBJ2-7,TRBV30,TRBD1,AWDQGAYEQY
TRBJ1-5,TRBV19,NA,ASSMTDSNQPQH
TRBJ1-1,TRBV19,TRBD1,ASSITGQGNAEAF
TRBJ2-7,TRBV4-1,NA,ASSQARDTYYEQY
TRBJ1-2,TRBV2,NA,ASSELEGYT
TRBJ1-1,TRBV20-1,NA,SARGSGTLNTEAF
TRBJ2-6,TRBV7-2,NA,ASRSGVNVLT
TRBJ1-5,TRBV10-3,NA,AISQADRTEPQH
TRBJ1-4,TRBV11-2,NA,ASSLHGGAEKLF
TRBJ2-5,TRBV2,TRBD1,ASIPSTGYRETQY
TRBJ2-5,TRBV7-3,NA,ASSLTGNVGRRETQY
TRBJ2-7,TRBV5-1,NA,ASSLVGSHEQY
TRBJ2-7,TRBV29-1,NA,SLRVLTYEQY
TRBJ2-5,TRBV19,TRBD2,ASSIYSGRTQETQY
TRBJ2-5,TRBV20-1,TRBD2,SARSAGGTQETQY
TRBJ1-5,TRBV29-1,NA,SAWTFGQPQH
TRBJ1-1,TRBV12-3/TRBV12-4,NA,ASSFGGEVTEAF
TRBJ1-2,TRBV14,NA,ASSQESWGTNYGYT
TRBJ1-6,TRBV7-9,NA,ASSPDVGNSPLH
TRBJ2-7,TRBV29-1,NA,SLLDTNEQY
TRBJ2-7,TRBV3-1,NA,ASSHLGTGLYEQY
TRBJ2-6,TRBV25-1,NA,ASKKQGGANVLT
TRBJ2-7,TRBV10-2,NA,ASSVKGRAYEQY
TRBJ2-5,TRBV19,TRBD1,ASSKTGKGETQY
TRBJ2-7,TRBV4-1,NA,ASSQDQYPNYEQY
TRBJ2-2,TRBV9,NA,ASSVDRQEYTGELF
TRBJ2-7,TRBV7-2,TRBD2,ASSAGLAGGPPSYEQY
TRBJ2-3,TRBV24-1,NA,ATSIGDTQY
TRBJ2-7,TRBV29-1,TRBD2,SVSGASGTLYEQY
TRBJ1-5,TRBV28,TRBD1,ASSARDRGHEH
TRBJ2-7,TRBV12-3/TRBV12-4,TRBD2,ASSLERGRGGYEQY
TRBJ2-5,TRBV10-3,TRBD1,AISAGQGKETQY
TRBJ2-2,TRBV24-1,NA,ATSEGRGAGELF
TRBJ1-5,TRBV20-1,NA,SAWSGQRDQPQH